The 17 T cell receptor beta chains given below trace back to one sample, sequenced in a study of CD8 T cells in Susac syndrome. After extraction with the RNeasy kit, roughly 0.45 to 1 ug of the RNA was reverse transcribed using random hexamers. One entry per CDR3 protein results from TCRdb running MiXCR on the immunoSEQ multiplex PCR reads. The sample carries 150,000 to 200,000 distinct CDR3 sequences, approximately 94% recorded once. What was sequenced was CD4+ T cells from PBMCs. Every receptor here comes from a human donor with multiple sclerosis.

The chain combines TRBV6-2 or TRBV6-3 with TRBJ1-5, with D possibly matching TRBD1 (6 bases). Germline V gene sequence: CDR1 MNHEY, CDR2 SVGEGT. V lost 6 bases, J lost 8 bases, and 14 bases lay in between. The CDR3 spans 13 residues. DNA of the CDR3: TGTGCCAGCAGGCCCGCAGGGGCTGAGCCCCAGCATTTT. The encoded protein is CASRPAGAEPQHF.

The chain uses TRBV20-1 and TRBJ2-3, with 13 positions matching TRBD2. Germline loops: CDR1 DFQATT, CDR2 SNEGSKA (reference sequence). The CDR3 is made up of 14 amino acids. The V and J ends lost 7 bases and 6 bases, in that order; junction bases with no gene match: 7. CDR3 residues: CSVSGLAGRDTQYF. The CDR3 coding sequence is TGCAGTGTCTCGGGACTAGCGGGGAGGGATACGCAGTATTTT.

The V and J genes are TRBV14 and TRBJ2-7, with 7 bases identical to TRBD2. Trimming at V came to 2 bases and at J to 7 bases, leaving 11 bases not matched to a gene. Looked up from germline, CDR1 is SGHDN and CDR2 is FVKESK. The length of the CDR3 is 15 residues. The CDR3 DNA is TGTGCCAGCAGCCAATCGGGGGGACCCTTACGGGAGCAGTACTTC. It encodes CASSQSGGPLREQYF.

CDR3 nucleotide sequence: TGTGCCTGGAGTGCCGACGGGAATTCACCCCTCCACTTT. Translating gives CAWSADGNSPLHF. This sequence joins TRBV30 and TRBJ1-6; D gene uncertain. The CDR3 contains 13 residues. Germline loops: CDR1 GTSNPN, CDR2 SVGIG (reference sequence). V shed 1 base and J shed 7 bases, with 8 bases lying between them.

The CDR3, as DNA: TGCAGTGCTAGAGATGTGGGGACAACTAGCACAGATACGCAGTATTTT. Translating it yields CSARDVGTTSTDTQYF. The chain couples TRBV20-1 to TRBJ2-3, with D possibly TRBD1 on 6 matching bases. This CDR3 is 16 amino acids long. V gave up 0 bases and J gave up 0 bases, with 13 bases separating them. Germline lookup yields CDR1 DFQATT and CDR2 SNEGSKA (reference sequence).

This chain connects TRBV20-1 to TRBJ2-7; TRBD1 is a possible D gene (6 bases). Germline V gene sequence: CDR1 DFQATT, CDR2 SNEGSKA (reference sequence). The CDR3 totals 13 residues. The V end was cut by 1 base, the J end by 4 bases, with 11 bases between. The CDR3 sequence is CSARGQGSYEQYF. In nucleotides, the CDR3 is TGCAGTGCTAGAGGCCAGGGGAGTTACGAGCAGTACTTC.

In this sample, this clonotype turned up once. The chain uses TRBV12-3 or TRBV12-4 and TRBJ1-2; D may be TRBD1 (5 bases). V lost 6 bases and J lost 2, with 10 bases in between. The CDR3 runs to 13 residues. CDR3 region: CASSRRDNYGYTF. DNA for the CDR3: TGTGCCAGCAGCCGCAGGGACAACTATGGCTACACCTTC.

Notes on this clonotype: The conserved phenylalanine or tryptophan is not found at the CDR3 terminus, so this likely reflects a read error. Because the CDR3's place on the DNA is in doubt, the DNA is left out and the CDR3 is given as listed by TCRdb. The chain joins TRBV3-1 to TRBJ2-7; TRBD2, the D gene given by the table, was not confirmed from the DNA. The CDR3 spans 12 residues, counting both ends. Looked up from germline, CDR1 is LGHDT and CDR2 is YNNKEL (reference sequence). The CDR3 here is CASSPGEFPLQL.

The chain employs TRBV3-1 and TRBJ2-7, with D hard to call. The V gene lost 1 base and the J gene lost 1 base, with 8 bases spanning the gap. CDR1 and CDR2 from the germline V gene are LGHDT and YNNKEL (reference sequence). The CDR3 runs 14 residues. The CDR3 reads CASSQAVTSYEQYF. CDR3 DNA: TGTGCCAGCAGCCAAGCCGTTACATCCTACGAGCAGTACTTC.

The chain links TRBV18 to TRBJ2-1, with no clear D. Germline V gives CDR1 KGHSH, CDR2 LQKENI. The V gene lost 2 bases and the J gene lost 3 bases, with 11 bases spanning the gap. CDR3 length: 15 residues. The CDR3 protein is CASSPDISGYNEQFF. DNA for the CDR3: TGTGCCAGCTCACCAGATATTTCGGGCTACAATGAGCAGTTCTTC.

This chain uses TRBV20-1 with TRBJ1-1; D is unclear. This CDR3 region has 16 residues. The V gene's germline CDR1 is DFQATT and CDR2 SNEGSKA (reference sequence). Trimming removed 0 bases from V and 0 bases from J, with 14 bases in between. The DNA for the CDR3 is TGCAGTGCTAGAGATATTTTCAGGAACTTGAACACTGAAGCTTTCTTT. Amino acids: CSARDIFRNLNTEAFF.

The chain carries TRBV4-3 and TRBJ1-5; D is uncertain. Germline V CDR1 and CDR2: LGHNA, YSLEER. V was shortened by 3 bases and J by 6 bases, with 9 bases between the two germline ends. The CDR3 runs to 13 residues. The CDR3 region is CASSQRAGQPQHF. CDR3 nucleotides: TGCGCCAGCAGCCAGAGAGCTGGTCAGCCCCAGCATTTT.

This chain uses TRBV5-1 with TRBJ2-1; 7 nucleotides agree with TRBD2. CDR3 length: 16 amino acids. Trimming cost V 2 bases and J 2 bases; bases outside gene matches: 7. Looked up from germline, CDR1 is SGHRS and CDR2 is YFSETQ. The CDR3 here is CASSLLIAGAYNEQFF. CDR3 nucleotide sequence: TGCGCCAGCAGCTTACTAATCGCGGGGGCCTACAATGAGCAGTTCTTC.

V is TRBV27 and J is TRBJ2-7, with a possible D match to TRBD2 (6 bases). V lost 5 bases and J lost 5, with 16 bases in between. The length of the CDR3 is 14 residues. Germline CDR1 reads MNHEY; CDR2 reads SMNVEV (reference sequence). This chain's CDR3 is CASSPLGGANEQYF. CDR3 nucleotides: TGTGCCAGCAGTCCCCTGGGGGGAGCCAACGAGCAGTACTTC.

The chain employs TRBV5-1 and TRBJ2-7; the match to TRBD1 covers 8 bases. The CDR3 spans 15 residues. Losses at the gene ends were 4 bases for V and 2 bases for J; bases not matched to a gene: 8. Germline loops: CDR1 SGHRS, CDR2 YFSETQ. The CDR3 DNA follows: TGCGCCAGCAGCGTCGAGGGACAGGTACCCTACGAGCAGTACTTC. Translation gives CASSVEGQVPYEQYF.

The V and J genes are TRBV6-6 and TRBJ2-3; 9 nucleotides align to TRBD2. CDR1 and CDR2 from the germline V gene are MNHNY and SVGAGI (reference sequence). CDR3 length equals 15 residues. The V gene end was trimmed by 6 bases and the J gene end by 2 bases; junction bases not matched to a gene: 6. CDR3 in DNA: TGTGCCAGCAGGGTAGCGGGGGCCTACACAGATACGCAGTATTTT. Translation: CASRVAGAYTDTQYF.

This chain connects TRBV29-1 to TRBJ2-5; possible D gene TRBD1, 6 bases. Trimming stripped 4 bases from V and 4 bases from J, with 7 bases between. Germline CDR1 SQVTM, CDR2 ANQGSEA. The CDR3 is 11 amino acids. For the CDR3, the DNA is TGCAGCGTTGCAGGGGTAGAGACCCAGTACTTC. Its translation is CSVAGVETQYF.